This note documents a single T cell receptor (beta chain) sequence. Its antigen is still unknown. This entry is derived from a study of cytomegalovirus exposure and HLA in healthy donors. Vbeta (60) and Jbeta (13) primers were used in the PCR. Method: immunoSEQ multiplex PCR; TCRdb's copy keeps in-frame clones and lacks some. The sample records roughly 180,000 clones, about 80% being singletons. The study's findings and limits: Reportedly, diagnosis of cytomegalovirus status by the classifier showed high specificity and sensitivity.

Germline CDR1 MNHNS, CDR2 SASEGT. The CDR3 consists of 15 residues. The V gene end was trimmed by 7 bases and the J gene end by 4 bases; junction bases not matched to a gene: 4. Sequencing was done on a sample of PBMCs. The receptor's source is a woman in her sixties in good health and CMV-seropositive. The chain joins TRBV6-1 to TRBJ2-1; 13 bases are a match to TRBD2. The CDR3 protein is CASKGTSGVYNEQFF. The CDR3, as DNA: TGTGCCAGCAAAGGGACTAGCGGGGTTTACAATGAGCAGTTCTTC.